The 25 T cell receptor beta chains reported below all come from one sample, sequenced in a study of CD8 T cells in ankylosing spondylitis. Each CDR3 protein is one row after TCRdb ran MiXCR on the 5' RACE reads. The sample lists 250,000 or so distinct CDR3 sequences; more than 15% were seen once. The source material was blood, either unsorted or a sorted T cell fraction (not recorded which). These receptors came from a male donor with ankylosing spondylitis or in good health (not recorded which).

The V gene is TRBV7-9, the J gene TRBJ2-1; the D gene is possibly TRBD2 (5 bases). CDR3 length: 15 amino acids. The V gene lost 5 bases and the J gene lost 3 bases, with 14 bases spanning the gap. CDR1 is SEHNR and CDR2 is FQNEAQ in the germline V gene (reference sequence). The CDR3 nucleotides read TGTGCCAGCAGCGTAACTAGGGCCGGCTACAATGAGCAGTTCTTC. It is translated as CASSVTRAGYNEQFF.

The chain recombines TRBV12-3 or TRBV12-4 with TRBJ2-7, with D possibly matching TRBD2 (5 bases). Trimming took off 0 bases at V and 7 bases at J, with 13 bases between the two ends. The CDR3 spans 14 residues. The CDR3 loop is CASSLAPGGWEQYF. The CDR3 DNA sequence: TGTGCCAGCAGTTTAGCGCCCGGCGGGTGGGAGCAGTACTTC.

V gene TRBV11-1 combines with J gene TRBJ2-1, with TRBD2 matching over 11 bases. The trim removed 5 bases at V and 0 bases at J, leaving 6 bases unmatched. The germline V gene encodes CDR1 SGHAT and CDR2 FQDESV (reference sequence). The CDR3 is 17 amino acids. The CDR3 is CASSRGTSGSSYNEQFF. The CDR3 bases are TGTGCCAGCAGCCGCGGAACTAGCGGGAGCTCCTACAATGAGCAGTTCTTC.

The V gene is TRBV5-6, the J gene TRBJ2-1; D unclear. The CDR3 is 13 residues long. Deletions cut 0 bases from V and 5 bases from J, with 6 bases between. The germline V gene has CDR1 SGHDT and CDR2 YYEEEE. CDR3 sequence (DNA): TGTGCCAGCAGCTTGGAACCAGACAATGAGCAGTTCTTC. Translated: CASSLEPDNEQFF.

This clonotype was seen more than once but under ten times. This rearrangement joins TRBV28 to TRBJ2-4; a possible D gene is TRBD2 (6 bases). Germline CDR1 is MDHEN and CDR2 is SYDVKM. V dropped 5 bases and J dropped 0 bases, with 29 bases sitting between them. The CDR3 length is 21 residues. This CDR3 reads CASSPQPRDGLPYVAKNIQYF. Here the CDR3 DNA reads TGTGCCAGCAGTCCACAACCCCGGGACGGACTACCATACGTAGCCAAAAACATTCAGTACTTC.

J is TRBJ1-4 and V is TRBV20-1; 9 nucleotides align to TRBD1. CDR1 and CDR2 (germline): DFQATT, SNEGSKA (reference sequence). The CDR3 spans 14 residues. Trimming took 8 bases from V and 8 from J; bases not matched to a gene: 12. Written as DNA, the CDR3 is TGCAGTTACCGACGACAGGGGGAAGGGGAAAAACTGTTTTTT. Its translation: CSYRRQGEGEKLFF.

A few counts support this clonotype. The chain combines TRBV5-1 with TRBJ2-1, with 7 bases aligning to TRBD1. Losses at the gene ends were 4 bases for V and 10 bases for J; bases not matched to a gene: 8. Germline loops: CDR1 SGHRS, CDR2 YFSETQ. This CDR3 has 13 amino acids. DNA for the CDR3: TGCGCCAGCAGCACATACAGGGGTCCAGAGCAGTTCTTC. This sequence encodes CASSTYRGPEQFF.

The V and J genes are TRBV29-1 and TRBJ2-2, with D perhaps given as TRBD1 or TRBD2 (6 bases each). The CDR3 loop spans 14 amino acids. Per germline, CDR1 SQVTM and CDR2 ANQGSEA. DNA of the CDR3: TGCATCCCACCGGAGGGGGCGAACACCGGGGAGCTGTTTTTT. It specifies CIPPEGANTGELFF.

This chain connects TRBV6-5 to TRBJ2-2; 7 bases agree with TRBD1. The length of the CDR3 is 17 residues. From germline, CDR1 is MNHEY and CDR2 SVGAGI. J lost 6 bases, V lost 2 bases, and 12 bases had no gene match. DNA of the CDR3: TGTGCCAGCAGTTACGCCACAGGGGATAGGCAGGCCGGGGAGCTGTTTTTT. Amino acid sequence: CASSYATGDRQAGELFF.

DNA of the CDR3: TGTGCCAGCAGCCATAGCGGGAGGGACGAGCAGTACTTC. It codes for CASSHSGRDEQYF. The V call is TRBV7-6, the J call TRBJ2-7; 11 bases fit TRBD2. Germline values: CDR1 SGHVS, CDR2 FNYEAQ. The CDR3 totals 13 residues. The V and J ends lost 5 bases and 5 bases, in that order; junction bases with no gene match: 2.

The chain recombines TRBV27 with TRBJ2-7; D is undetermined. There are 16 residues in the CDR3. CDR1 is MNHEY, CDR2 SMNVEV, per germline (reference sequence). Trimming took off 2 bases at V and 2 bases at J, with 16 bases between the two ends. The CDR3 DNA follows: TGTGCCAGCAGTTTAGTCGGCGGATCCTTCGCCTACGAGCAGTACTTC. This sequence encodes CASSLVGGSFAYEQYF.

The J gene is TRBJ2-2, the V gene TRBV20-1, with 12 bases aligning to TRBD2. Germline assignment: CDR1 DFQATT and CDR2 SNEGSKA (reference sequence). The V gene end was trimmed by 5 bases and the J gene end by 6 bases; junction bases not matched to a gene: 4. The CDR3 length is 14 residues. CDR3 loop: CSASSGRVAGELFF. Written as DNA, the CDR3 is TGCAGTGCTTCTAGCGGGAGGGTTGCCGGGGAGCTGTTTTTT.

CDR3 loop: CASSLRDEQYF. Written as DNA, the CDR3 is TGTGCCAGCAGCTTGCGGGACGAGCAGTACTTC. The gene calls are TRBV5-6 and TRBJ2-7; D is uncertain. The CDR3 spans 11 residues. With 1 base removed from V and 5 bases from J, the gap between germline ends came to 4 bases. Germline-derived CDR1 and CDR2 are SGHDT and YYEEEE.

This clonotype was seen a handful of times. J is TRBJ2-7 and V is TRBV7-6; 14 bases line up with TRBD2. CDR3 length: 15 amino acids. Germline V gene lookup returns CDR1 SGHVS and CDR2 FNYEAQ. Unmatched junction bases numbered 5, after V lost 5 bases and J lost 5 bases. Written as DNA, the CDR3 is TGTGCCAGCAGCCAGGGACTAGCGGGAGCCGACGAGCAGTACTTC. This encodes CASSQGLAGADEQYF.

This clonotype was seen more than once but under ten times. V is TRBV10-3 and J is TRBJ2-7; D possibly corresponds to TRBD2 (6 bases). The CDR3 totals 14 residues. Germline-derived CDR1 and CDR2 are ENHRY and SYGVKD. The V gene lost 6 bases and the J gene lost 1 base, with 13 bases spanning the gap. CDR3 sequence: CAISALTSSYEQYF. In nucleotides, the CDR3 is TGTGCCATCAGCGCCCTGACTAGTTCCTACGAGCAGTACTTC.

This chain links TRBV28 with TRBJ2-7, with TRBD2 matching 8 bases. Per germline, CDR1 MDHEN and CDR2 SYDVKM. Trimming removed 9 bases from V and 0 bases from J; junction bases left unmatched: 7. This CDR3 is built from 14 residues. CDR3: CARSAREDSYEQYF. The CDR3 region has the DNA TGTGCCAGGAGCGCGCGGGAGGACTCCTACGAGCAGTACTTC.

This clonotype was detected a few times. The gene calls are TRBV29-1 and TRBJ2-3; weak D call: TRBD2 (6 bases). V dropped 4 bases and J dropped 1 base, with 12 bases sitting between them. This CDR3 is 14 amino acids long. Germline CDR1 reads SQVTM; CDR2 reads ANQGSEA. CDR3 DNA sequence: TGCAGCGTTGTTATCTGGGGGGGCACAGATACGCAGTATTTT. It yields the protein CSVVIWGGTDTQYF.

J is TRBJ2-1 and V is TRBV28; 9 bases agree with TRBD2. The V gene end was trimmed by 2 bases and the J gene end by 3 bases; junction bases not matched to a gene: 5. Germline V gives CDR1 MDHEN, CDR2 SYDVKM. The CDR3 sequence is 16 residues long. CDR3: CASSLTTSGIYNEQFF. The CDR3 nucleotides are TGTGCCAGCAGTTTAACGACTAGCGGCATCTACAATGAGCAGTTCTTC. The full variable domain, in which reference TRBV28 and TRBJ2-1 provide the parts outside the CDR3, is DVKVTQSSRYLVKRTGEKVFLECVQDMDHENMFWYRQDPGLGLRLIYFSYDVKMKEKGDIPEGYSVSREKKERFSLILESASTNQTSMYLCASSLTTSGIYNEQFFGPGTRLTVL.

This rearrangement joins TRBV5-1 to TRBJ1-2, with unresolved D. Germline CDR1 is SGHRS and CDR2 is YFSETQ. The CDR3 is 12 amino acids. Trimming shortened V by 7 bases and J by 8 bases, and 15 bases separated the two germline ends. CDR3 sequence: CASGTTEMGYTF. CDR3 coding DNA: TGCGCCAGCGGAACCACAGAGATGGGCTACACCTTC.

This clonotype showed up many times. This sequence joins TRBV20-1 and TRBJ2-5; either TRBD1 or TRBD2 may supply D (5 bases each). Trimming cost V 6 bases and J 2 bases, with 22 bases left between them. CDR1 and CDR2 from the germline V gene are DFQATT and SNEGSKA (reference sequence). CDR3 length: 16 amino acids. CDR3 region: CSALGVGGAPQETQYF. The DNA of the CDR3 is TGCAGTGCGTTGGGAGTTGGGGGTGCGCCTCAAGAGACCCAGTACTTC.

The rearrangement uses TRBV20-1 and TRBJ2-1, with a tentative D call TRBD2 (6 bases). This CDR3 has 8 residues. Trimming took off 6 bases at V and 12 bases at J, with 6 bases between the two ends. CDR1 DFQATT and CDR2 SNEGSKA come from the germline V gene (reference sequence). The CDR3 loop is CSAGGQFF. As DNA, the CDR3 is TGCAGTGCCGGGGGGCAGTTCTTC.

The genes are TRBV6-5 and TRBJ1-1; D may be TRBD1 (5 bases). V lost 6 bases and J 0 bases, leaving 14 bases between the germline ends. The CDR3 consists of 15 residues. The V gene's germline CDR1 is MNHEY and CDR2 SVGAGI. The CDR3 spells CASSLTGTVNTEAFF. DNA of the CDR3: TGTGCCAGCAGCTTAACCGGGACGGTGAACACTGAAGCTTTCTTT.

This clonotype came up a few times. The chain employs TRBV11-2 and TRBJ2-7; no firm D call. Trimming removed 5 bases at V and 5 bases at J, with 13 bases between. This CDR3 is 13 amino acids long. Germline V lookup: CDR1 SGHAT, CDR2 FQNNGV. Here the CDR3 reads CASSPPLENEQYF. CDR3 DNA: TGTGCCAGCAGCCCCCCCCTAGAGAACGAGCAGTACTTC.

The J gene is TRBJ1-1, the V gene TRBV28; D is possibly TRBD1 (5 bases). The V gene's germline CDR1 is MDHEN and CDR2 SYDVKM. V was shortened by 6 bases and J by 7 bases, with 15 bases between the two germline ends. The CDR3 runs to 13 residues. The chain's CDR3 is CASSERGVSEAFF. CDR3 coding DNA: TGTGCCAGCAGCGAGAGAGGGGTTAGTGAAGCTTTCTTT.

The V call is TRBV12-3 or TRBV12-4, the J call TRBJ1-6; D ambiguous. V dropped 3 bases and J dropped 5 bases, with 17 bases sitting between them. The CDR3 totals 17 residues. CDR3 in DNA: TGTGCCAGCAGTTTGGTTCTAAGGGTGAACGATAATTCACCCCTCCACTTT. This codes for CASSLVLRVNDNSPLHF.